This T cell receptor (beta chain) was captured by sequencing in a study of immune heterogeneity within non-small cell lung tumors. About the research overall: Classification of the tumors gave a handful of squamous cell carcinomas, over nine non-squamous carcinomas and 1 not otherwise specified.

This clonotype appeared a few times. Its antigen is undetermined. CDR3 length: 15 amino acids. V shed 2 bases and J shed 8 bases, with 15 bases lying between them. Germline V gene lookup returns CDR1 SNHLY and CDR2 FYNNEI. For each sample, template was approximately 0.55 ug of bulk tumor genomic DNA. During surgery, each primary tumor gave multiple biopsies spaced as far apart as possible. Curative operations were performed on patients who had untreated, newly diagnosed non-small cell lung cancer. Non-small cell lung cancer patients, newly diagnosed and having surgery with curative intent, served as donors. TCR beta CDR3 amplification used multiplex PCR with 32 V and 13 J primers. MiXCR, run by TCRdb on the multiplex PCR reads, gives a single entry per CDR3 protein. Found here are about 4,700 distinct CDR3 sequences, 20% to 25% of them singletons; the top ten hold approximately 11%. General study results and limits: Identical dominant CDR3 beta clonotypes were found repeatedly across the tumor sites of a single patient, and these appeared alongside high-frequency clones that were unique to particular tumor locations. Some T-cell receptor beta clonotypes occurred at high frequency. These high-frequency clonotypes were largely distinct between individual patients.

The source of this sequence is a man aged 60 to 69 with non-small cell lung cancer. Source material: lung tumor tissue. This sequence joins TRBV2 and TRBJ1-4; tentatively, D is TRBD1 (6 bases). CDR3 sequence: CASSESQGTWEKLFF. For the CDR3, the DNA is TGTGCCAGCAGTGAATCGCAGGGGACTTGGGAAAAACTGTTTTTT.